This paragraph reports one T cell receptor beta chain. Which antigen it targets is not known. No base qualities exist here, and no much larger clone lies one base off it. The CDR3 starts with the cysteine, ends with the phenylalanine, and has 17 residues. Kept here is only the CDR3 DNA, which spans 51 bases and is read in frame from base 1. Trimmed from V: 3 bases; trimmed from J: 1 base; junction bases lacking a gene match: 9. CDR1 and CDR2, looked up from the germline V gene, are MDHEN and SYDVKM. Genomic DNA was isolated from the sorted cells so that the TCRbeta CDR3 region could be sequenced. The immunoSEQ Assay was used for sequencing of TCRbeta CDR3 regions. TCRdb took over this immuneACCESS table, retaining in-frame rearrangements with V and J assigned. Such tables are incomplete; in checked studies, under half of the missing clones stem from an unresolved V gene, and the remainder is unexplained. The sample profile shows about 39,000 clones; roughly nine tenths of them were found once. Clones ranked in the top ten supply under 25% of the sample.

The source of the sample is a study of OX40 agonist ivuxolimab in advanced cancers. Concerning the study at large: The costimulatory receptor OX40 (CD134) was targeted by ivuxolimab, a fully human IgG2 agonistic monoclonal antibody. Intravenous ivuxolimab was administered to patients every 2 weeks at six dose levels: 0.01, 0.1, 0.3, 1.5, 3 and 10 mg/kg. Of the roughly 54 dose-escalation patients, hepatocellular carcinoma was present in about 20, melanoma in roughly 15, renal cell carcinoma in 9 and head and neck cancer in 9. A male proportion of 75% to 85% and a mean age of 60 years, ranging from 23 to 79, were recorded for the dose-escalation cohort. Prior anti-PD-1, anti-PD-L1 or anti-CTLA-4 therapy was permitted, and about two fifths of dose-escalation patients had received checkpoint inhibitors. Partial responses occurred in three dose-escalation patients: two with cutaneous melanoma and one with hepatocellular carcinoma. Peripheral TCRbeta sequencing was intended to test whether TCR sequence diversity was altered and clonal T-cell expansion was caused by ivuxolimab. The paper describes the monotherapy dose-escalation part (N = 52 patients) of the phase I trial of ivuxolimab. Study-wide findings and limitations: Partial responders in the 0.1-3.0 mg/kg groups had among the lowest normalized peripheral clonal expansion, especially among CD8+ T cells. Clonal expansion of both CD4+ and CD8+ blood T cells was observed from baseline to week 6 at doses 0.1 to 3.0 mg/kg. The antigen specificity of the clonally expanded peripheral T cells was not determined. Low levels of normalized T-cell clonal expansion were also seen in some patients who did not respond. After ivuxolimab, CD8+ T cells had more expanded clones than CD4+ T cells on average.

The trial excluded patients who had a history of autoimmune disease or were on systemic immunosuppression. Peripheral blood for TCR sequencing was drawn from every dose cohort at baseline, at cycle 4 day 1 and at cycle 7 day 1. The samples were drawn from a first-in-human, open-label, multicenter phase I dose-escalation trial of ivuxolimab. Adults with locally advanced or metastatic melanoma, renal cell, hepatocellular, or head and neck squamous cell carcinoma were enrolled in the trial. CD4+ and CD8+ T cells were sorted separately from peripheral blood before TCR sequencing. The clonotype originates from an adult with an advanced solid tumor such as melanoma, head and neck, liver or kidney cancer. The source was CD4+ or CD8+ T cells sorted from blood, collected in a trial of the OX40 agonist ivuxolimab. Rearrangement joined TRBV28 to TRBJ2-4; TRBD2 matches 7 bases in the middle. This receptor has the CDR3 CASSLLGGDGAKNIQYF. The nucleotide sequence reads TGTGCCAGCAGTTTGCTTGGGGGGGACGGGGCCAAAAACATTCAGTACTTC.